Reported below is one T cell receptor (beta chain). These data originate in a study of blood T cell repertoires in COVID-19. In the source study's methods: Researchers report that nucleated cell counts were estimated from reference gene primer amplification. The repertoire was sequenced with immunoSEQ multiplex PCR; TCRdb's copy has only in-frame clones and lacks some. The DNA gave D and trimming, while V, J and clone size come from that table. The repertoire consists of some 200,000 clones, with 80% to 90% occurring once and the leading ten covering about 2.2%. Germline CDR1 reads MDHEN; CDR2 reads SYDVKM. The CDR3 sequence is 16 residues long. After removal of 4 bases from V and 0 bases from J, the junction contained 6 bases not matched to a gene.

Source material: peripheral blood. The origin of this receptor is a woman aged 45 to 65 with acute or convalescent COVID-19. J is TRBJ2-3 and V is TRBV28; the match to TRBD1 covers 8 bases. This CDR3 is CASSSGQGSSTDTQYF. The CDR3 DNA follows: TGTGCCAGCAGTTCCGGACAGGGCTCTAGCACAGATACGCAGTATTTT.